The 13 T cell receptor beta chains below come from one sample, sequenced in a study of blood T cell repertoires in COVID-19. Assay: immunoSEQ multiplex PCR; the TCRdb copy retains only in-frame clones and omits some. Of under 20,000 clones in the sample, roughly 91% are singletons; the top ten hold about 4.8%. The sample taken for sequencing was peripheral blood. These receptors were taken from a human donor in a cohort sampled during active COVID-19.

The rearrangement uses TRBV12-3 or TRBV12-4 and TRBJ1-2, with D unclear. Trimming removed 5 bases at V and 8 bases at J, with 15 bases between. The CDR3 totals 13 residues. CDR3 in DNA: TGTGCCAGCAGTAAAAATCGCGGCGGGGGCTACACCTTC. It codes for CASSKNRGGGYTF.

This rearrangement joins TRBV6-5 to TRBJ1-5; the match to TRBD1 covers 9 bases. This CDR3 is 15 amino acids long. The V gene end was trimmed by 6 bases and the J gene end by 6 bases; junction bases not matched to a gene: 9. Germline assignment: CDR1 MNHEY and CDR2 SVGAGI. The CDR3 sequence is CASSPGQGGSQPQHF. The CDR3 region has the DNA TGTGCCAGCAGCCCGGGACAGGGCGGTTCTCAGCCCCAGCATTTT.

V usage is TRBV2 and J usage is TRBJ1-2, with a weak D call TRBD1 (5 bases). This CDR3 has 14 residues. Trimming shortened V by 2 bases and J by 3 bases, and 10 bases separated the two germline ends. CDR1 and CDR2 (germline): SNHLY, FYNNEI. The CDR3 sequence: CASSERGTDYGYTF. The CDR3 region has the DNA TGTGCCAGCAGTGAACGGGGGACGGACTATGGCTACACCTTC. The complete variable domain, with remaining parts taken from reference TRBV2 and TRBJ1-2, reads EPEVTQTPSHQVTQMGQEVILRCVPISNHLYFYWYRQILGQKVEFLVSFYNNEISEKSEIFDDQFSVERPDGSNFTLKIRSTKLEDSAMYFCASSERGTDYGYTFGSGTRLTVV.

The V and J genes are TRBV5-1 and TRBJ2-5, with 9 bases aligning to TRBD2. CDR3 length: 16 amino acids. Germline V gene data show CDR1 as SGHRS and CDR2 as YFSETQ. V was pared by 0 bases and J by 5 bases, with 8 bases of the junction left unmatched. The CDR3 DNA is TGCGCCAGCAGCTTGGATGCTAGCGGGGCGGGGGAGACCCAGTACTTC. It codes for CASSLDASGAGETQYF.

The V and J genes are TRBV19 and TRBJ2-7, with 10 bases that match TRBD1. The germline V gene encodes CDR1 LNHDA and CDR2 SQIVND (reference sequence). This CDR3 spans 15 amino acids. Trimming cost V 2 bases and J 4 bases; bases outside gene matches: 5. In DNA form, the CDR3 reads TGTGCCAGTAGTATATCGACAGGGGGCATGTACGAGCAGTACTTC. Its translation is CASSISTGGMYEQYF.

The V call is TRBV18, the J call TRBJ1-2; D unresolved. The CDR3 contains 13 residues. Between the trimmed V and J ends, which lost 3 bases and 2 bases, there was a span of 7 bases. The germline gives CDR1 KGHSH, CDR2 LQKENI. CDR3 DNA: TGTGCCAGCTCACCTGACAAGAACTATGGCTACACCTTC. Protein: CASSPDKNYGYTF.

The chain has TRBV6-5 and TRBJ2-5; 7 bases agree with TRBD1. This CDR3 contains 16 residues. V shed 0 bases, J shed 1 base, and the junction held 5 bases outside the gene matches. Per germline, CDR1 MNHEY and CDR2 SVGAGI. The CDR3 reads CASSYSTGPLQETQYF. CDR3 bases: TGTGCCAGCAGTTACTCGACAGGGCCCCTCCAAGAGACCCAGTACTTC.

The chain is built from TRBV10-3 and TRBJ2-3; 8 nucleotides agree with TRBD2. V was pared by 4 bases and J by 6 bases, with 3 bases of the junction left unmatched. The CDR3 length is 13 residues. Germline-derived CDR1 and CDR2 are ENHRY and SYGVKD. The CDR3 coding sequence is TGTGCCATCAGTGTACGGGAGGGGGATACGCAGTATTTT. It codes for CAISVREGDTQYF.

V is TRBV5-6 and J is TRBJ2-5; 9 bases map to TRBD1. CDR1 and CDR2 (germline): SGHDT, YYEEEE. The V gene end was trimmed by 4 bases and the J gene end by 5 bases; junction bases not matched to a gene: 6. The CDR3 sequence is 14 residues long. CDR3 in DNA: TGTGCCAGCAGCCGCTACGGACAGGGGGAGACCCAGTACTTC. It specifies CASSRYGQGETQYF.

This clone was seen once. The chain combines TRBV19 with TRBJ1-5; no definite D call. The germline V gene has CDR1 LNHDA and CDR2 SQIVND (reference sequence). This CDR3 is built from 15 residues. Trimming shortened V by 2 bases and J by 3 bases, and 11 bases separated the two germline ends. CDR3 sequence: CASSIPGKDNQPQHF. The CDR3 DNA follows: TGTGCCAGTAGTATACCGGGGAAAGACAATCAGCCCCAGCATTTT.

This chain joins TRBV11-3 and TRBJ2-2; no firm D call. V lost 2 bases to trimming and J lost 8 bases, with 9 bases between them. Germline-derived CDR1 and CDR2 are SGHNT and YENEEA. The CDR3 loop spans 13 amino acids. CDR3 protein: CASSLLYSGELFF. The CDR3 coding sequence is TGTGCCAGCAGCTTACTCTATTCGGGGGAGCTGTTTTTT.

The genes are TRBV18 and TRBJ2-1, with 11 bases that match TRBD2. V lost 4 bases to trimming and J lost 9 bases; unmatched junction nucleotides: 8. This CDR3 region has 15 residues. Germline CDR1 is KGHSH and CDR2 is LQKENI. This CDR3 reads CASSRSGRAGGEQFF. CDR3 sequence (DNA): TGTGCCAGCTCACGTAGCGGGAGGGCCGGGGGTGAGCAGTTCTTC.

The chain has TRBV4-1 and TRBJ1-6; D unclear. Trimming took 0 bases from V and 8 from J, leaving 8 bases between them. The CDR3 has 14 residues. Germline assignment: CDR1 MGHRA and CDR2 YSYEKL. The CDR3 nucleotides read TGCGCCAGCAGCCAAGATACGAACTATTCACCCCTCCACTTT. It yields the protein CASSQDTNYSPLHF.